This T cell receptor (beta chain) appears in the sequencing data of a study of T cell repertoires in cytomegalovirus infection. The overall study: It was the public TCR beta signatures that indicated both CMV infection and matching HLA type.

Each CDR3 protein gets one entry after TCRdb re-called the reads with MiXCR. The sample yields 350,000 to 450,000 distinct CDR3 sequences, over 15% seen once. Germline lookup yields CDR1 MNHNS and CDR2 SASEGT. Trimming stripped 1 base from V and 2 bases from J, with 9 bases between. The CDR3 consists of 15 residues. About this clonotype itself: The antigen is undetermined.

General study results and limits: Individuals carrying CMV plus the relevant HLA were identified by cumulative frequency of public TCR beta families. Dominating the ex vivo response were HLA-C-restricted CMV-specific TCR beta clonotypes.

The chain joins TRBV6-1 to TRBJ2-1; D not certain. Sequenced: PBMCs. The clonotype was recovered from a human donor in good health (CMV status not recorded). Some clones in this sample may be carry-over from other donors' samples. Here the CDR3 reads CASSEGPNPYNEQFF. The CDR3 DNA reads TGTGCCAGCAGTGAAGGGCCGAATCCCTACAATGAGCAGTTCTTC.